Listed here are 29 T cell receptor beta chains from one sample, sequenced in a study of technical replicates of blood from four donors. Generated by immunoSEQ multiplex PCR, the TCRdb table keeps only in-frame clones and is missing some. The sample shows around 61,000 clones, around 85% of them seen only once. The sequenced material came from PBMCs. These receptors all come from a human donor in good health. Some clones in this sample may be carry-over from other donors' samples.

The chain recombines TRBV7-9 with TRBJ1-4, with D perhaps TRBD1 (5 bases). Trimming shortened V by 4 bases and J by 3 bases, and 15 bases separated the two germline ends. Per germline, CDR1 SEHNR and CDR2 FQNEAQ (reference sequence). This CDR3 is 16 amino acids long. The CDR3 DNA follows: TGTGCCAGCAGCTGGTTGCAGGGTGTGGCTAATGAAAAACTGTTTTTT. Translating it yields CASSWLQGVANEKLFF. Supplemented by reference TRBV7-9 and TRBJ1-4, the full variable domain reads DTGVSQNPRHKITKRGQNVTFRCDPISEHNRLYWYRQTLGQGPEFLTYFQNEAQLEKSRLLSDRFSAERPKGSFSTLEIQRTEQGDSAMYLCASSWLQGVANEKLFFGSGTQLSVL.

The chain combines TRBV7-9 with TRBJ2-7; 8 bases map to TRBD1. CDR1 SEHNR and CDR2 FQNEAQ come from the germline V gene (reference sequence). This CDR3 contains 15 residues. J gave up 7 bases and V 4 bases, and 12 bases lay outside the gene matches. The CDR3: CASSSARQGRGEQYF. In nucleotides, the CDR3 is TGTGCCAGCAGCTCCGCGCGACAGGGGAGAGGTGAGCAGTACTTC.

This clone has just one count. This chain connects TRBV9 to TRBJ2-3, with a weak D call TRBD2 (6 bases). Between the trimmed V and J ends, which lost 0 bases and 2 bases, there was a span of 10 bases. Per the germline V gene, CDR1 is SGDLS and CDR2 is YYNGEE. CDR3 length: 15 residues. CDR3 protein: CASSVGGAYTDTQYF. In DNA form, the CDR3 reads TGTGCCAGCAGCGTAGGCGGGGCGTACACAGATACGCAGTATTTT.

The V gene is TRBV5-4, the J gene TRBJ2-3; 8 bases are a match to TRBD1. V dropped 5 bases and J dropped 1; count of bases not matched to a gene: 3. The CDR3 is made up of 14 amino acids. Looked up from germline, CDR1 is SGHNT and CDR2 is YYREEE (reference sequence). The CDR3, as DNA: TGTGCCAGCAGTCCGACAGGGGGCACAGATACGCAGTATTTT. It specifies CASSPTGGTDTQYF.

The rearrangement links TRBV5-1 to TRBJ1-6; 8 bases match TRBD1. With 3 bases clipped from V and 7 bases from J, the junction kept 9 bases outside the gene matches. Germline CDR1 SGHRS, CDR2 YFSETQ. CDR3 length equals 16 residues. The CDR3 DNA is TGCGCCAGCAGCTCCTCCTTTGACAGGGGAAATTCACCCCTCCACTTT. Translation: CASSSSFDRGNSPLHF. Full variable domain (rest looked up from reference TRBV5-1 and TRBJ1-6): KAGVTQTPRYLIKTRGQQVTLSCSPISGHRSVSWYQQTPGQGLQFLFEYFSETQRNKGNFPGRFSGRQFSNSRSEMNVSTLELGDSALYLCASSSSFDRGNSPLHFGNGTRLTVT.

The chain uses TRBV9 and TRBJ2-7, with 10 bases fitting TRBD2. This CDR3 has 16 residues. V shed 3 bases, J shed 2 bases, and the junction held 8 bases outside the gene matches. Germline CDR1 is SGDLS and CDR2 is YYNGEE. This CDR3 reads CASSATTSGPPYEQYF. The CDR3 coding sequence is TGTGCCAGCAGCGCCACGACTAGCGGGCCACCCTACGAGCAGTACTTC. Full variable domain (remainder filled in from reference TRBV9 and TRBJ2-7): DSGVTQTPKHLITATGQRVTLRCSPRSGDLSVYWYQQSLDQGLQFLIQYYNGEERAKGNILERFSAQQFPDLHSELNLSSLELGDSALYFCASSATTSGPPYEQYFGPGTRLTVT.

The chain links TRBV11-2 to TRBJ1-1, with TRBD1 identical over 8 bases. This CDR3 contains 17 residues. From germline, CDR1 is SGHAT and CDR2 FQNNGV. The V and J ends lost 3 bases and 4 bases, in that order; junction bases with no gene match: 13. CDR3 coding DNA: TGTGCCAGCAGCTTCAGGACAGGGCAGGGTAGGGGCACTGAAGCTTTCTTT. This sequence encodes CASSFRTGQGRGTEAFF.

The chain employs TRBV19 and TRBJ1-5; possible D gene TRBD1, 6 bases. This CDR3 spans 15 amino acids. CDR1 LNHDA and CDR2 SQIVND come from the germline V gene (reference sequence). Deletions cut 5 bases from V and 3 bases from J, with 14 bases between. The CDR3 DNA sequence: TGTGCCAGTAGTGGAATACAGGGAGACAATCAGCCCCAGCATTTT. As protein: CASSGIQGDNQPQHF.

The chain employs TRBV19 and TRBJ2-3; TRBD2 agrees at 8 bases. The CDR3 is 14 amino acids. Germline CDR1 is LNHDA and CDR2 is SQIVND (reference sequence). V lost 7 bases and J lost 2; bases outside the gene matches: 5. The CDR3 DNA sequence: TGTGCCAGTAACCCGGGACTAGTCACAGATACGCAGTATTTT. It is translated as CASNPGLVTDTQYF.

The V gene is TRBV7-2, the J gene TRBJ2-7; 7 nucleotides align to TRBD1. The CDR3 consists of 13 residues. The germline V gene encodes CDR1 SGHTA and CDR2 FQGNSA. V lost 3 bases to trimming and J lost 2 bases; unmatched junction nucleotides: 1. This chain's CDR3 is CASSLQGAYEQYF. Written as DNA, the CDR3 is TGTGCCAGCAGCTTGCAGGGGGCCTACGAGCAGTACTTC.

The chain carries TRBV4-3 and TRBJ2-5; the D gene is possibly TRBD1 (5 bases). The closer fit of TRBJ2-7 to the DNA end suggests the J call may be wrong. The germline gives CDR1 LGHNA, CDR2 YSLEER. The length of the CDR3 is 15 residues. The CDR3 protein is CASSQDGNRLNEQYF. CDR3 bases: TGCGCCAGCAGCCAAGATGGAAACAGGCTGAACGAGCAGTACTTC.

In its sample, this clone was seen a few times. The chain links TRBV2 to TRBJ1-2; D is undetermined. The CDR3 extends over 13 amino acids. Germline lookup yields CDR1 SNHLY and CDR2 FYNNEI. The V end lost 4 bases, the J end lost 8 bases, and 14 bases lay between the germline ends. The CDR3 DNA reads as TGTGCCAGCAGTGTGGGCCAATCTGACGGCTACACCTTC. It encodes CASSVGQSDGYTF.

This chain links TRBV6-6 with TRBJ1-6; D perhaps matches TRBD1 (6 bases). The CDR3 contains 15 residues. Germline CDR1 and CDR2: MNHNY and SVGAGI (reference sequence). Trimming pared 6 bases from V and 0 bases from J, leaving 9 bases between. In DNA form, the CDR3 reads TGTGCCAGCAGAGACAGGAGCTCCTATAATTCACCCCTCCACTTT. Amino acid sequence: CASRDRSSYNSPLHF.

The V and J genes are TRBV4-1 and TRBJ2-3, with 7 bases aligning to TRBD1. CDR3 length: 16 residues. Looked up from germline, CDR1 is MGHRA and CDR2 is YSYEKL. Germline trimming cut 2 bases from V and 0 bases from J; bases unmatched to any gene: 5. Here the CDR3 DNA reads TGCGCCAGCAGCCAAACGGGACAGCGTAGCACAGATACGCAGTATTTT. This encodes CASSQTGQRSTDTQYF.

V usage is TRBV21-1 and J usage is TRBJ2-1; the table gives TRBD2 as D, unverified against the DNA. TRBV21-1 is termed a pseudogene. The CDR3 consists of 16 residues. DNA for the CDR3: TGTGCCAGCTCGCGACTAGCGCCTTCTTCCTACAATGAGCAGTTCTTC. It encodes CASSRLAPSSYNEQFF.

The table lists this clone with a count of one. CDR3: CASSLARQGGYEQYF. As DNA, the CDR3 is TGTGCCAGCAGCTTAGCCCGACAGGGAGGCTACGAGCAGTACTTC. The chain recombines TRBV7-2 with TRBJ2-7; possibly TRBD1 for D (7 bases). Germline values: CDR1 SGHTA, CDR2 FQGNSA. V was pared by 0 bases and J by 3 bases, with 12 bases between. This CDR3 comprises 15 residues.

This chain joins TRBV7-2 and TRBJ1-2, with D maybe TRBD1 (5 bases). Germline values: CDR1 SGHTA, CDR2 FQGNSA. The CDR3 loop spans 13 amino acids. Trimming removed 2 bases from V and 5 bases from J, with 9 bases in between. The CDR3 DNA is TGTGCCAGCAGCTTATTAGGGGCTTATGGCTACACCTTC. Amino acid sequence: CASSLLGAYGYTF.

The genes are TRBV7-6 and TRBJ1-3; no clear D gene. Per the germline V gene, CDR1 is SGHVS and CDR2 is FNYEAQ. V dropped 1 base and J dropped 8 bases, with 6 bases sitting between them. The CDR3 covers 12 residues. Here the CDR3 DNA reads TGTGCCAGCAGCTTAGACCGAGACACCATATATTTT. Protein product: CASSLDRDTIYF. The whole variable domain, filled in from reference TRBV7-6 and TRBJ1-3, reads GAGVSQSPRYKVTKRGQDVALRCDPISGHVSLYWYRQALGQGPEFLTYFNYEAQQDKSGLPNDRFSAERPEGSISTLTIQRTEQRDSAMYRCASSLDRDTIYFGEGSWLTVV.

This chain connects TRBV5-4 to TRBJ1-3; 8 positions agree with TRBD1. The CDR3 runs 14 residues. Per the germline V gene, CDR1 is SGHNT and CDR2 is YYREEE (reference sequence). V shed 4 bases, J shed 4 bases, and the junction held 4 bases outside the gene matches. The CDR3 reads CASSADREGNTIYF. As DNA, the CDR3 is TGTGCCAGCAGCGCGGACAGGGAGGGAAACACCATATATTTT.

J is TRBJ2-7 and V is TRBV5-6; TRBD1 might be the D (6 bases). The CDR3 covers 17 residues. The germline V gene encodes CDR1 SGHDT and CDR2 YYEEEE. V dropped 1 base and J dropped 9 bases, with 26 bases sitting between them. The DNA for the CDR3 is TGTGCCAGCAGCTTGTTCGGTGCGGCAGGGGACCCCCTTGGGCAGTACTTC. Its translation is CASSLFGAAGDPLGQYF.

This sequence joins TRBV5-5 and TRBJ1-1, with a possible D match to TRBD1 (5 bases). Germline lookup yields CDR1 SGHKS and CDR2 YYEKEE (reference sequence). This CDR3 spans 13 amino acids. Trimming shortened V by 5 bases and J by 4 bases, and 12 bases separated the two germline ends. The CDR3 protein is CASSWDWPTEAFF. CDR3 bases: TGTGCCAGCAGTTGGGACTGGCCCACTGAAGCTTTCTTT.

The CDR3 loop is CASRVGLAGGHEQFF. The CDR3 DNA follows: TGTGCCAGCAGAGTGGGACTAGCGGGGGGGCATGAGCAGTTCTTC. This chain joins TRBV2 and TRBJ2-1; 16 positions match TRBD2. The CDR3 totals 15 residues. V dropped 6 bases and J dropped 8; count of bases not matched to a gene: 4. Germline V lookup: CDR1 SNHLY, CDR2 FYNNEI.

This rearrangement joins TRBV6-5 to TRBJ1-1; 9 bases fit TRBD1. The junction had 6 bases not matched to a gene; V was cut back by 0 bases and J by 4 bases. CDR1 is MNHEY and CDR2 is SVGAGI in the germline V gene. This CDR3 has 16 residues. This CDR3 is CASSYSRDRVGTEAFF. CDR3 DNA: TGTGCCAGCAGTTACTCCCGGGACAGGGTCGGCACTGAAGCTTTCTTT.

This clone was detected once. V gene TRBV7-3 combines with J gene TRBJ2-5; tentative D call: TRBD2 (6 bases). V was pared by 1 base and J by 2 bases, with 8 bases between. Germline CDR1 is SGHTA and CDR2 is FQGTGA. This CDR3 comprises 14 residues. CDR3 in amino acids: CASSLNGGQETQYF. In nucleotides, the CDR3 is TGTGCCAGCAGCTTAAATGGAGGGCAAGAGACCCAGTACTTC.

The chain combines TRBV4-2 with TRBJ2-3; unclear D gene. CDR1 is LGHNA and CDR2 is YNFKEQ in the germline V gene. The CDR3 totals 13 residues. V was clipped by 1 base and J by 3 bases, with 5 bases between them. In DNA, the CDR3 is TGTGCCAGCAGCCAAGTATCGACAGATACGCAGTATTTT. Translated, it gives CASSQVSTDTQYF.

The chain has TRBV18 and TRBJ1-3; weak D call: TRBD1 (5 bases). CDR3 size: 15 residues. Looked up from germline, CDR1 is KGHSH and CDR2 is LQKENI. The V end was cut by 4 bases, the J end by 0 bases, with 10 bases between. CDR3 DNA sequence: TGTGCCAGCTCACAAGACAGAGGCTCTGGAAACACCATATATTTT. Amino acids: CASSQDRGSGNTIYF.

J is TRBJ2-7 and V is TRBV7-8, with D maybe TRBD1 (6 bases). The CDR3 spans 13 residues. In germline, CDR1 is SGHVS, CDR2 FQNEAQ. V was clipped by 5 bases and J by 11 bases, with 19 bases between them. The CDR3 spells CASSTQTGPREYF. CDR3 DNA: TGTGCCAGCAGCACACAGACAGGCCCCAGGGAGTACTTC.

The chain combines TRBV7-2 with TRBJ2-3; TRBD2 aligns across 8 bases. The CDR3 extends over 14 amino acids. CDR1 SGHTA and CDR2 FQGNSA come from the germline V gene. With V trimmed by 4 bases and J by 8 bases, 8 bases remained unmatched. The CDR3 loop is CASSSTGLASTQYF. The CDR3 bases are TGTGCCAGCAGCTCTACTGGACTAGCCTCTACGCAGTATTTT. The variable domain in full, with the rest retrieved from reference TRBV7-2 and TRBJ2-3, is GAGVSQSPSNKVTEKGKDVELRCDPISGHTALYWYRQSLGQGLEFLIYFQGNSAPDKSGLPSDRFSAERTGGSVSTLTIQRTQQEDSAVYLCASSSTGLASTQYFGPGTRLTVL.

V is TRBV7-3 and J is TRBJ1-2, with 8 bases lining up with TRBD1. This CDR3 contains 18 residues. V was clipped by 7 bases and J by 6 bases; unmatched bases: 22. Per germline, CDR1 SGHTA and CDR2 FQGTGA. The CDR3 region is CASNPQPHRRTGWHGYTF. The CDR3, as DNA: TGTGCCAGCAACCCCCAGCCCCACAGGCGGACAGGGTGGCATGGCTACACCTTC.